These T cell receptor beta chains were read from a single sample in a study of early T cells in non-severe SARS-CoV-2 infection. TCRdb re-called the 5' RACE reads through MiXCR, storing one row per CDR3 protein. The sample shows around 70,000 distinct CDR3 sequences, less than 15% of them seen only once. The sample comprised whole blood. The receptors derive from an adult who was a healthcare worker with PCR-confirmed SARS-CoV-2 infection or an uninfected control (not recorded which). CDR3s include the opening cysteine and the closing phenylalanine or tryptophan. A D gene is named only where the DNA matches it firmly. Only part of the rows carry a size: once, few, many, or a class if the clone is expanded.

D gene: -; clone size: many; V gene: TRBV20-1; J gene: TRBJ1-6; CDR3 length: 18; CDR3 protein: CSARDTRQGLYYNSPLHF; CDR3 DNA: TGCAGTGCTAGAGATACGAGGCAGGGGCTTTATTATAATTCACCCCTCCACTTT
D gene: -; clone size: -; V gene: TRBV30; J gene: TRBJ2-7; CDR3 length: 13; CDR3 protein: CAWSVHSSYEQYF; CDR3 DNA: TGTGCCTGGAGTGTACACAGCTCCTACGAGCAGTACTTC
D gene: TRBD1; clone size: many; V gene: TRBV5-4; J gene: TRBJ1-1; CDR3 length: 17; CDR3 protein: CASSSLDRGRKNTEAFF; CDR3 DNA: TGTGCCAGCAGTTCACTGGACAGGGGGCGGAAGAACACTGAAGCTTTCTTT
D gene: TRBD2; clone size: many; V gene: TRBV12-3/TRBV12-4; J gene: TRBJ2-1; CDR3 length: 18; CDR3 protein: CASSLGPLGGGAWYEQFF; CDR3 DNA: TGTGCCAGCAGTTTAGGACCCCTGGGCGGGGGGGCGTGGTATGAGCAGTTCTTC
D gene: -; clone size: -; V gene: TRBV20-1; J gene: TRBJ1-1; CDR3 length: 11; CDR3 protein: CSAPGPSGAFF; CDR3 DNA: TGCAGTGCCCCGGGGCCATCCGGAGCTTTCTTT
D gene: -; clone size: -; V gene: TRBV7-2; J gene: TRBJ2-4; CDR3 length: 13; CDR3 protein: CASQARAKNIQYF; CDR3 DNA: TGTGCCAGCCAGGCGCGGGCCAAAAACATTCAGTACTTC
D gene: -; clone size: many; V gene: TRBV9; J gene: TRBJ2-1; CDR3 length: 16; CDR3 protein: CASSVGREFSYNEQFF; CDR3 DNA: TGTGCCAGCAGCGTAGGACGGGAGTTCTCCTACAATGAGCAGTTCTTC
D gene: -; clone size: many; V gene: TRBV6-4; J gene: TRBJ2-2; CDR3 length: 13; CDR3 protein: CASSDQDTGELFF; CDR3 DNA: TGTGCCAGCAGTGATCAGGACACCGGGGAGCTGTTTTTT
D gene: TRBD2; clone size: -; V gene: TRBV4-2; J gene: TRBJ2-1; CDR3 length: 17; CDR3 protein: CASSPFLGTSGDNKQFF; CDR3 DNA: TGTGCCAGCAGTCCATTCCTCGGGACTAGCGGTGACAATAAGCAGTTCTTC
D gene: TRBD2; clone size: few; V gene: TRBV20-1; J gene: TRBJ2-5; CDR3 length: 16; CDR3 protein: CSARAASGRIKETQYF; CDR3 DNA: TGCAGTGCTAGGGCGGCTAGCGGACGAATTAAAGAGACCCAGTACTTC
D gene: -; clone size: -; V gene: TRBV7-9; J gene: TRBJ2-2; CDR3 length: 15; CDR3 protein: CASSPPGADTGELFF; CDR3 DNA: TGTGCCAGCAGTCCTCCGGGAGCGGACACCGGGGAGCTGTTTTTT
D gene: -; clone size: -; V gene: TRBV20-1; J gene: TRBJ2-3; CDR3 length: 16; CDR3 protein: CSAPIAGGGRTDTQYF; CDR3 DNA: TGCAGTGCCCCGATAGCGGGCGGGGGCCGCACAGATACGCAGTATTTT
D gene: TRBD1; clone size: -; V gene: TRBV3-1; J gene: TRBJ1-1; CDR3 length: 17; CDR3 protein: CASSQGDTRGLHTEAFF; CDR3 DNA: TGTGCCAGCAGCCAAGGGGATACCAGGGGGCTGCACACTGAAGCTTTCTTT
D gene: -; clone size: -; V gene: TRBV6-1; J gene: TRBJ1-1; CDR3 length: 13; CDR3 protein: CASSEQEITEAFF; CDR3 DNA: TGTGCCAGCAGTGAACAAGAGATCACTGAAGCTTTCTTT
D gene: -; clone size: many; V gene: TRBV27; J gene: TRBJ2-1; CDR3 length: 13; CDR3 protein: CASSDRNTHLQFF; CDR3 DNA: TGTGCCAGCAGTGACAGGAACACCCACCTGCAGTTCTTC
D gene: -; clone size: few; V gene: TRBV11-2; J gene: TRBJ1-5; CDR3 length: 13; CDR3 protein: CASSLGAGQPQHF; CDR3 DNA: TGTGCCAGCAGCTTGGGTGCAGGTCAGCCCCAGCATTTT
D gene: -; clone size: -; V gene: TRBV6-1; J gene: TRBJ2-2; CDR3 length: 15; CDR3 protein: CASSVGDANTGELFF; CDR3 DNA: TGTGCCAGCAGTGTCGGGGACGCGAACACCGGGGAGCTGTTTTTT
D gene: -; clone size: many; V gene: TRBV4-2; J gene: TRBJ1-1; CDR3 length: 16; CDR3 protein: CASSQDWGAGRTEAFF; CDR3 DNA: TGTGCCAGCAGCCAAGATTGGGGGGCGGGTCGAACTGAAGCTTTCTTT
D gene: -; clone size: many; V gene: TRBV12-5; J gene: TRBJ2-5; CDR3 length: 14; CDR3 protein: CASGPGLTRETQYF; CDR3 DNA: TGTGCTAGTGGTCCGGGATTGACACGGGAGACCCAGTACTTC
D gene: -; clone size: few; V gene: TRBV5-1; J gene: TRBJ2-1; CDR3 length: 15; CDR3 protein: CASSLTGPFYNEQFF; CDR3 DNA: TGCGCCAGCAGCTTGACAGGACCTTTCTACAATGAGCAGTTCTTC
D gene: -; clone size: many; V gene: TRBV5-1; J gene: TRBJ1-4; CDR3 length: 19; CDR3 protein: CASSSILSPGQFGRGKLFF; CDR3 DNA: TGCGCCAGCAGCTCCATTTTGTCCCCAGGACAATTTGGTAGAGGAAAACTGTTTTTT
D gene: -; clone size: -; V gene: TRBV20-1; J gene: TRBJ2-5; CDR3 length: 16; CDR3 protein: CSARSPNGVTQETQYF; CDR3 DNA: TGCAGTGCTAGATCCCCAAATGGAGTTACACAAGAGACCCAGTACTTC
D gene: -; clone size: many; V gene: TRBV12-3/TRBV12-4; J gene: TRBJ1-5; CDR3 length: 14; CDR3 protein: CASSSQGGNQPQHF; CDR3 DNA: TGTGCCAGCAGTTCGCAAGGGGGCAATCAGCCCCAGCATTTT
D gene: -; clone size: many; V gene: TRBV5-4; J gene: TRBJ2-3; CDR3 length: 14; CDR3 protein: CASSSQGITDTQYF; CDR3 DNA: TGTGCCAGCAGCTCCCAAGGGATCACAGATACGCAGTATTTT
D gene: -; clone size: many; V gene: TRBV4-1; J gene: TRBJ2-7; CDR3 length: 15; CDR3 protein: CASSQDTGLRDEQYF; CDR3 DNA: TGCGCCAGCAGCCAAGATACGGGGCTCAGAGACGAGCAGTACTTC
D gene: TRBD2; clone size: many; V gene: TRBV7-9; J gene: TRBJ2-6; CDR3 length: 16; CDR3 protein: CASRGLAMTGANVLTF; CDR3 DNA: TGTGCCAGCAGAGGACTAGCGATGACTGGGGCCAACGTCCTGACTTTC
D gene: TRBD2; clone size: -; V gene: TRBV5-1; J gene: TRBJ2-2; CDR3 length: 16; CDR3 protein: CASSFTSGSSAGELFF; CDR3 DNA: TGCGCCAGCAGCTTTACTAGCGGGAGTTCCGCCGGGGAGCTGTTTTTT